One T cell receptor beta chain is described in this entry. Its target is unknown. Next came a second PCR, run for about 7 to 12 cycles, which used a sample-barcoded 5' primer along with a J-beta primer mix. Every molecule of cDNA carried a tag from a template-switch adaptor with 12 random nucleotides. TCRdb called the 5' RACE reads again in MiXCR, with one record for every CDR3 protein. The sample records approximately 790,000 distinct CDR3 sequences, around two thirds being singletons. The entry originates in a study of blood T cells in healthy people across ages. General study findings and limits: Because donor CMV status was unknown, expanded clonotype changes were possibly confounded.

The V gene's germline CDR1 is SGHTA and CDR2 FQGNSA. Trimming removed 2 bases at V and 6 bases at J, with 13 bases between. CDR3 size: 14 residues. The chain combines TRBV7-2 with TRBJ1-2, with D uncertain. The material sequenced was blood. The receptor comes from a man aged 25-40 years in good health. The CDR3: CASSLSWVVDGYTF. The CDR3 DNA follows: TGTGCCAGCAGCTTATCTTGGGTGGTAGATGGCTACACCTTC.